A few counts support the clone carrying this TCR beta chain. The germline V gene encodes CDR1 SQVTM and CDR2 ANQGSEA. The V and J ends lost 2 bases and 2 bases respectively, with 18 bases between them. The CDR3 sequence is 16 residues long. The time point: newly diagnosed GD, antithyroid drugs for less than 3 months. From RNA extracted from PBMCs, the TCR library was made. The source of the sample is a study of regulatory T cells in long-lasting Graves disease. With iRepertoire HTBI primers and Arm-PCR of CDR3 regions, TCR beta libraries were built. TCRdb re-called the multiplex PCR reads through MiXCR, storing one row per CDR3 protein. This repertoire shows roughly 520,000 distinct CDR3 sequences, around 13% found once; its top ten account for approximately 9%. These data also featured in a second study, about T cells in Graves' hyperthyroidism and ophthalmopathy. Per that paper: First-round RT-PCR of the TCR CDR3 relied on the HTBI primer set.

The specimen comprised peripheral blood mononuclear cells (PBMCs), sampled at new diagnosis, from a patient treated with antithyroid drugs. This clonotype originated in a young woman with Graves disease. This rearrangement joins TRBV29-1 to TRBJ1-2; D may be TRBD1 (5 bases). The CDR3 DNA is TGCAGCGTTGAATGGGGTCCCGGGACGGCGAACTATGGCTACACCTTC. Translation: CSVEWGPGTANYGYTF. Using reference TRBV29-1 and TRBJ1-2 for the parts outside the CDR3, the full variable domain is SAVISQKPSRDICQRGTSLTIQCQVDSQVTMMFWYRQQPGQSLTLIATANQGSEATYESGFVIDKFPISRPNLTFSTLTVSNMSPEDSSIYLCSVEWGPGTANYGYTFGSGTRLTVV.